This T cell receptor (beta chain) was sequenced during a study of blood T cell repertoires in COVID-19. Turning to the study itself: COVID-19 samples from acute and convalescent phases originated in the United States, Italy and Spain.

This clone showed up just once. The V and J ends lost 6 bases and 0 bases respectively, with 12 bases between them. Germline V gives CDR1 SQVTM, CDR2 ANQGSEA. This CDR3 contains 14 residues. Sequencing was performed with immunoSEQ multiplex PCR; in TCRdb, only in-frame clones are kept and a portion is missing. The sample has 320,000 or so clones; 89% are singletons. Participant age was roughly 18 to 90 years, and participants resided in about 25 US areas. Cohorts were assigned according to the clinical history that participants reported. The TCR comes from a man aged 55 to 70 who had recovered from COVID-19. The sequenced sample was PBMCs or T cells enriched from blood (not recorded which). The rearrangement uses TRBV29-1 and TRBJ1-3, with D possibly matching TRBD1 (6 bases). CDR3 region: CSVEQGFSGNTIYF. The CDR3 DNA follows: TGCAGCGTGGAACAGGGCTTCTCTGGAAACACCATATATTTT.